The 24 T cell receptor beta chains presented below share a single source sample, sequenced in a study of cytomegalovirus exposure and HLA in healthy donors. The PCR used 60 Vbeta and 13 Jbeta primers. The repertoire was sequenced with immunoSEQ multiplex PCR; TCRdb's copy has only in-frame clones and lacks some. Of around 120,000 clones in the sample, roughly 80% are singletons; the top ten hold roughly 2.5%. The sample was PBMCs. These receptors were collected from a man aged 30 to 39 in good health and CMV-seronegative.

This clone was recorded only once. The chain couples TRBV5-1 to TRBJ2-5; 8 positions match TRBD2. The CDR3 totals 15 residues. With 4 bases clipped from V and 5 bases from J, the junction kept 10 bases outside the gene matches. CDR1 SGHRS and CDR2 YFSETQ come from the germline V gene. The DNA for the CDR3 is TGCGCCAGCAGCCCAACCGGGGGGGTTTGGGAGACCCAGTACTTC. Its protein product is CASSPTGGVWETQYF.

The gene calls are TRBV2 and TRBJ2-7, with D possibly being TRBD1 (6 bases). The CDR3 sequence is 14 residues long. The germline V gene encodes CDR1 SNHLY and CDR2 FYNNEI. Trimming took 3 bases from V and 0 from J, leaving 9 bases between them. Written as DNA, the CDR3 is TGTGCCAGCAGTGACACAGGGAGCTCCTACGAGCAGTACTTC. As protein: CASSDTGSSYEQYF.

This sequence joins TRBV30 and TRBJ1-2; tentative D call: TRBD1 (5 bases). The V and J ends lost 0 bases and 5 bases respectively, with 10 bases between them. The CDR3 spans 13 residues. CDR1 is GTSNPN and CDR2 is SVGIG in the germline V gene (reference sequence). CDR3 sequence reads: CAWSVGQGYGYTF. DNA of the CDR3: TGTGCCTGGAGTGTAGGCCAGGGTTATGGCTACACCTTC.

This clone was seen a single time. The rearrangement joins TRBV6-5 to TRBJ2-1; D is perhaps TRBD1 (6 bases). In germline, CDR1 is MNHEY, CDR2 SVGAGI. The CDR3 totals 15 residues. Trimming took 7 bases from V and 5 from J, leaving 18 bases between them. CDR3 amino acids: CASNEEAGVNNEQFF. The CDR3 region has the DNA TGTGCCAGCAACGAAGAGGCAGGGGTAAACAATGAGCAGTTCTTC.

This chain uses TRBV13 with TRBJ2-4; tentative D call: TRBD2 (5 bases). V was clipped by 0 bases and J by 4 bases, with 7 bases between them. Germline loops: CDR1 PRHDT, CDR2 FYEKMQ (reference sequence). CDR3 length equals 14 residues. CDR3 nucleotides: TGTGCCAGCAGCTTAGGCTCGGGGAAAAACATTCAGTACTTC. It translates to CASSLGSGKNIQYF.

J is TRBJ2-3 and V is TRBV7-2; TRBD2 matches at 7 bases. CDR1 and CDR2 (germline): SGHTA, FQGNSA. Trimming cost V 1 base and J 2 bases; bases outside gene matches: 6. CDR3 length: 16 residues. The CDR3 sequence is CASSLGLAEYTDTQYF. The CDR3 DNA reads as TGTGCCAGCAGCTTAGGGCTAGCGGAATACACAGATACGCAGTATTTT.

This sequence joins TRBV4-1 and TRBJ1-6; 9 positions agree with TRBD1. The CDR3 runs to 16 residues. J gave up 9 bases and V 4 bases, and 10 bases lay outside the gene matches. Germline V gene sequence: CDR1 MGHRA, CDR2 YSYEKL. CDR3 DNA: TGCGCCAGCAGCCGAAGTCCGGGACAGGGAGGTTCACCCCTCCACTTT. Encoded protein: CASSRSPGQGGSPLHF.

V and J are TRBV7-6 and TRBJ2-4; unclear D gene. This CDR3 region has 13 residues. In germline, CDR1 is SGHVS, CDR2 FNYEAQ. The ends were cut back, 3 bases at V and 11 bases at J, with 14 bases in the middle. This chain's CDR3 is CASSFSAQSVQYF. The CDR3, as DNA: TGTGCCAGCAGCTTTTCAGCGCAGTCAGTTCAGTACTTC.

V is TRBV10-3 and J is TRBJ2-5, with D unclear. The CDR3 spans 14 residues. In germline, CDR1 is ENHRY, CDR2 SYGVKD. V gave up 2 bases and J gave up 4 bases, with 11 bases separating them. CDR3: CAISETDLIETQYF. CDR3 bases: TGTGCCATCAGTGAGACAGATCTCATAGAGACCCAGTACTTC.

As DNA, the CDR3 is TGTGCCAGCAGCACGGACAGAGGGATTTATGGCTACACCTTC. It yields the protein CASSTDRGIYGYTF. J is TRBJ1-2 and V is TRBV5-6; maybe TRBD1 (6 bases). Trimming left V 4 bases short and J 5 bases short, with 15 bases between. Germline values: CDR1 SGHDT, CDR2 YYEEEE. This CDR3 has 14 residues.

The chain has TRBV19 and TRBJ2-7; D is ambiguous. CDR1 is LNHDA, CDR2 SQIVND, per germline (reference sequence). V was pared by 3 bases and J by 5 bases, with 8 bases between. This CDR3 comprises 12 residues. The CDR3 spells CASSIAGNEQYF. The DNA for the CDR3 is TGTGCCAGTAGTATTGCCGGTAACGAGCAGTACTTC.

The V call is TRBV7-9, the J call TRBJ2-7; 9 bases are shared with TRBD2. Per the germline V gene, CDR1 is SEHNR and CDR2 is FQNEAQ (reference sequence). The ends lost 5 bases at V and 6 bases at J; junction bases unmatched: 14. The CDR3 length is 16 residues. As DNA, the CDR3 is TGTGCCAGCAGCCTCGGGGTTGGGCTAGCGGGAACCGAGCAGTACTTC. Translating gives CASSLGVGLAGTEQYF. The variable domain in full, completed from reference TRBV7-9 and TRBJ2-7, reads DTGVSQNPRHKITKRGQNVTFRCDPISEHNRLYWYRQTLGQGPEFLTYFQNEAQLEKSRLLSDRFSAERPKGSFSTLEIQRTEQGDSAMYLCASSLGVGLAGTEQYFGPGTRLTVT.

V is TRBV19 and J is TRBJ1-1; no definite D call. This CDR3 is built from 14 residues. CDR1 and CDR2 from the germline V gene are LNHDA and SQIVND (reference sequence). The V end was cut by 1 base, the J end by 6 bases, with 12 bases between. CDR3 coding DNA: TGTGCCAGTAGTATAGGAGCCGCGGCTCCTGAAGCTTTCTTT. It specifies CASSIGAAAPEAFF.

The rearrangement links TRBV7-8 to TRBJ2-1, with no clear D. Germline V gene data show CDR1 as SGHVS and CDR2 as FQNEAQ. The CDR3 loop spans 14 amino acids. The ends were cut back, 2 bases at V and 6 bases at J, with 11 bases in the middle. As DNA, the CDR3 is TGTGCCAGCAGCTTACTAGGCCCTTTCAATGAGCAGTTCTTC. Its protein product is CASSLLGPFNEQFF.

This clone has only a few counts. The chain has TRBV5-4 and TRBJ2-1, with 8 bases lining up with TRBD2. Germline CDR1 SGHNT, CDR2 YYREEE (reference sequence). The CDR3 sequence is 18 residues long. Trimming took 6 bases from V and 7 from J; bases not matched to a gene: 21. CDR3 amino acids: CASTHRLRTSLVSNEQFF. In DNA, the CDR3 is TGTGCCAGCACCCATAGGTTGCGGACTAGCCTCGTGAGTAATGAGCAGTTCTTC.

The chain links TRBV6-5 to TRBJ2-7; 8 nucleotides match TRBD1. V lost 0 bases and J lost 6; bases outside the gene matches: 7. Germline values: CDR1 MNHEY, CDR2 SVGAGI. There are 15 residues in the CDR3. CDR3 loop: CASSYSGRGLSEQYF. In nucleotides, the CDR3 is TGTGCCAGCAGTTACTCGGGCAGGGGGCTGAGCGAGCAGTACTTC.

The chain uses TRBV5-5 and TRBJ2-5, with D possibly being TRBD2 (6 bases). Germline CDR1 is SGHKS and CDR2 is YYEKEE (reference sequence). The CDR3 runs 15 residues. Trimming took 4 bases from V and 3 from J, leaving 16 bases between them. The CDR3 coding sequence is TGTGCCAGCAGCGTGCCGCGGGGAGGCAAAGAGACCCAGTACTTC. Its translation is CASSVPRGGKETQYF.

The chain couples TRBV4-3 to TRBJ2-7, with TRBD2 matching over 8 bases. Trimming at V came to 2 bases and at J to 5 bases, leaving 8 bases not matched to a gene. This CDR3 has 15 residues. CDR1 is LGHNA and CDR2 is YSLEER in the germline V gene. CDR3 amino acids: CASSQSSLAGDEQYF. The CDR3 nucleotides read TGCGCCAGCAGCCAATCGTCCCTAGCGGGTGACGAGCAGTACTTC.

The gene calls are TRBV5-8 and TRBJ1-5, with TRBD1 identical over 7 bases. CDR3 length: 16 amino acids. Trimming removed 3 bases from V and 2 bases from J; junction bases left unmatched: 8. Per the germline V gene, CDR1 is SGHTS and CDR2 is YDEGEE. This chain's CDR3 is CASSSDRAIRNQPQHF. Written as DNA, the CDR3 is TGTGCCAGCAGCTCAGACAGGGCGATACGCAATCAGCCCCAGCATTTT.

This clone was counted a few times. V usage is TRBV6-1 and J usage is TRBJ2-3; 9 nucleotides match TRBD1. V dropped 2 bases and J dropped 3; count of bases not matched to a gene: 9. The CDR3 has 17 amino acids. Germline assignment: CDR1 MNHNS and CDR2 SASEGT. The CDR3 protein is CASSETTGGGWTDTQYF. CDR3 sequence (DNA): TGTGCCAGCAGTGAAACCACAGGGGGCGGGTGGACAGATACGCAGTATTTT.

The chain uses TRBV28 and TRBJ2-7; 7 nucleotides agree with TRBD1. The CDR3 loop spans 14 amino acids. CDR1 MDHEN and CDR2 SYDVKM come from the germline V gene. V lost 4 bases to trimming and J lost 2 bases; unmatched junction nucleotides: 5. Written as DNA, the CDR3 is TGTGCCAGCAGTTCCGGACAGGAAGCCTACGAGCAGTACTTC. Its protein product is CASSSGQEAYEQYF.

The V call is TRBV6-5, the J call TRBJ2-5, with 10 bases lining up with TRBD1. V lost 7 bases and J lost 5; bases outside the gene matches: 7. This CDR3 region has 14 residues. Germline-derived CDR1 and CDR2 are MNHEY and SVGAGI. CDR3 in DNA: TGTGCCAGCACCCAGACAGGGGGCGGCGAGACCCAGTACTTC. This translates into CASTQTGGGETQYF.

This rearrangement joins TRBV9 to TRBJ2-3; D not certain. Germline assignment: CDR1 SGDLS and CDR2 YYNGEE. The CDR3 contains 15 residues. V was clipped by 0 bases and J by 2 bases, with 10 bases between them. The DNA of the CDR3 is TGTGCCAGCAGCGTAGAGCAGGTACTCACAGATACGCAGTATTTT. It yields the protein CASSVEQVLTDTQYF.

The chain recombines TRBV5-1 with TRBJ1-4; D may be TRBD1 (5 bases). V lost 4 bases to trimming and J lost 0 bases, with 10 bases between them. Germline assignment: CDR1 SGHRS and CDR2 YFSETQ. The length of the CDR3 is 15 residues. CDR3 sequence: CASSADRATNEKLFF. The CDR3 DNA reads as TGCGCCAGCAGCGCAGACAGAGCAACTAATGAAAAACTGTTTTTT.